Here is one TCR beta chain with its context. Its target is unknown. The sample is drawn from a study of T cell clonotyping in hematopoietic cell transplantation. The study's findings and limits: At the given depth, recipient repertoires were over 95% de novo clonotypes. Without cell sorting, CD4 versus CD8 contributions remain unresolved. Graft donor and pretransplant recipient Inverse Simpson Index values predicted broader posttransplant TCR diversity.

CDR1 and CDR2 (germline): SEHNR, FQNEAQ (reference sequence). This CDR3 has 15 amino acids. Unmatched junction bases numbered 9, after V lost 5 bases and J lost 10 bases. Sequencing used immunoSEQ multiplex PCR; TCRdb keeps in-frame clones, though not all of them. Counted here are roughly 40,000 clones, 90% to 95% occurring once; the ten biggest clones make up over 0.65%. The chain has TRBV7-9 and TRBJ2-1; 12 bases line up with TRBD2. The sequencing input was peripheral blood mononuclear cells. This TCR derives from a woman aged 45-65 years in good health. Some clones in this sample may be carry-over from other donors' samples. CDR3 DNA: TGTGCCAGCAGCCTTCCTAGCGGGGGGGCCTGGGAGCAGTTCTTC. It codes for CASSLPSGGAWEQFF.